The clone carrying this T cell receptor (beta chain) has just a few counts. Its specificity is unknown. TCRdb re-analysed the 5' RACE reads in MiXCR, keeping a single row per CDR3 protein. The repertoire holds 450,000 to 650,000 distinct CDR3 sequences, with about 15% as singletons. The germline V gene has CDR1 SGHRS and CDR2 YFSETQ. The V segment lost 2 bases and the J segment 7 bases; nucleotides outside the gene matches: 4. The CDR3 consists of 14 residues. This record comes from a study of identical twins. Study-wide results and caveats: Because invariant MAIT and iNKT cells could be present, zero-insertion analyses could be partly confounded.

This same sample was also taken into another study, of yellow fever vaccine responses in identical twins. That paper notes: A vaccine T cell response that seemed partly convergent and partly personalized was reported in twins.

Sequenced material: CD4+ T cells sorted from blood. The clonotype comes from a woman between 18 and 29 years old in good health. V and J are TRBV5-1 and TRBJ1-5, with TRBD1 identical over 9 bases. In DNA form, the CDR3 reads TGCGCCAGCAGCTTCGGGACAGGGAACCAGCCCCAGCATTTT. This translates into CASSFGTGNQPQHF.